This entry lists 9 T cell receptor beta chains sequenced from one sample in a study of blood T cell repertoires in COVID-19. This table comes from immunoSEQ multiplex PCR, and its TCRdb copy is limited to in-frame clones, with some not included. The table records around 100,000 clones, roughly 87% of them present only once. Input material: peripheral blood. The origin of the receptors is a man younger than 45 in a cohort sampled during active COVID-19.

The chain joins TRBV6-6 to TRBJ2-1; 9 bases are a match to TRBD1. V shed 6 bases and J 4 bases; nucleotides not matched to a gene: 7. This CDR3 is 15 amino acids long. The germline V gene has CDR1 MNHNY and CDR2 SVGAGI (reference sequence). The DNA for the CDR3 is TGTGCCAGCAGCCCCCCGGGACAGGGATACAATGAGCAGTTCTTC. This encodes CASSPPGQGYNEQFF.

The chain uses TRBV27 and TRBJ1-5; D not certain. This CDR3 is 14 amino acids long. The V end lost 2 bases, the J end lost 6 bases, and 11 bases lay between the germline ends. Looked up from germline, CDR1 is MNHEY and CDR2 is SMNVEV (reference sequence). The CDR3 sequence is CASSLGGVGQPQHF. The CDR3 nucleotides read TGTGCCAGCAGTTTAGGCGGGGTGGGTCAGCCCCAGCATTTT.

CDR3 region: CASRDRAYEQYF. The CDR3 DNA sequence: TGCGCCAGCAGGGACAGGGCCTACGAGCAGTACTTC. The chain carries TRBV10-2 and TRBJ2-7, with 8 bases lining up with TRBD1. V shed 6 bases and J 2 bases; nucleotides not matched to a gene: 0. The germline V gene has CDR1 WSHSY and CDR2 SAAADI. The CDR3 consists of 12 residues.

The rearrangement links TRBV19 to TRBJ1-4, with unresolved D. Trimming removed 3 bases from V and 0 bases from J, with 11 bases in between. CDR1 is LNHDA and CDR2 is SQIVND in the germline V gene (reference sequence). CDR3 size: 16 residues. The CDR3 protein is CASSIEGGATNEKLFF. The CDR3 nucleotides are TGTGCCAGTAGTATCGAAGGAGGTGCAACTAATGAAAAACTGTTTTTT.

The chain links TRBV9 to TRBJ2-7, with TRBD1 identical over 11 bases. The V gene's germline CDR1 is SGDLS and CDR2 YYNGEE. With 6 bases clipped from V and 7 bases from J, the junction kept 9 bases outside the gene matches. CDR3 size: 14 residues. In DNA, the CDR3 is TGTGCCAGCACCCCTGGACAGGGGGCAGGGGAGCAGTACTTC. Its translation is CASTPGQGAGEQYF.

A few counts support this clone. The rearrangement links TRBV10-2 to TRBJ1-1, with D possibly TRBD1 on 6 matching bases. Trimming cost V 6 bases and J 9 bases, with 14 bases left between them. Germline V lookup: CDR1 WSHSY, CDR2 SAAADI. This CDR3 spans 12 amino acids. CDR3 nucleotide sequence: TGCGCCAGCAGCGGACAGCTAGAGAAAGCTTTCTTT. Translated: CASSGQLEKAFF.

The rearrangement joins TRBV6-5 to TRBJ2-1; maybe TRBD2 (5 bases). The germline V and J ends were trimmed by 4 bases and 9 bases, with 10 bases remaining between them. This CDR3 region has 12 residues. Germline V gives CDR1 MNHEY, CDR2 SVGAGI. This CDR3 is CASSSRGGEQFF. As DNA, the CDR3 is TGTGCCAGCAGTTCCCGGGGTGGTGAGCAGTTCTTC.

The V and J genes are TRBV6-4 and TRBJ1-1; the match to TRBD1 covers 7 bases. V gave up 4 bases and J gave up 5 bases; unmatched junction bases: 4. The V gene's germline CDR1 is MRHNA and CDR2 SNTAGT. The CDR3 spans 13 residues. The CDR3 protein is CASSGEQGTEAFF. The DNA of the CDR3 is TGTGCCAGCAGTGGGGAACAGGGGACTGAAGCTTTCTTT.

The rearrangement uses TRBV5-6 and TRBJ1-1, with D possibly being TRBD1 (6 bases). CDR1 and CDR2 from the germline V gene are SGHDT and YYEEEE. V was cut by 4 bases and J by 1 base, with 17 bases left in between. The CDR3 is 16 amino acids. The CDR3 loop reads CASSRLGWTANTEAFF. In DNA, the CDR3 is TGTGCCAGCAGCCGCTTGGGTTGGACAGCGAACACTGAAGCTTTCTTT.